The T cell receptor (beta chain) under discussion was sequenced for a study of blood T cells in healthy people across ages. Then a second PCR, running about 6 to 11 cycles, was carried out with a sample-barcoded 5' primer and a J-beta primer mix. All samples gave at least 2.5 million CDR3-containing paired-end reads. Using its own MiXCR run on the 5' RACE reads, TCRdb lists one record per CDR3 protein. Among about 1.5 million distinct CDR3 sequences listed, under 55% were seen once. General study findings and limits: Fewer expanded clones and more diversity marked long-lived versus aged donors. It was found that TCR beta diversity correlated strongly with the percentage of naive T cells. Older individuals had lower TCR beta diversity per million T cells (the decline was roughly linear).

This clonotype was recorded only once. What it recognizes is unknown. Since a much larger clone is just one base distant, this may be a read error. The CDR3 covers 11 residues. Trimming cost V 8 bases and J 7 bases, with 12 bases left between them. Germline CDR1 and CDR2: SGHTA and FQGNSA. Source material: blood. This clonotype was obtained from a woman younger than 35 in good health. The chain uses TRBV7-2 and TRBJ2-7; perhaps TRBD2 as D (6 bases). Here the CDR3 reads CASGGFNEQYF. CDR3 bases: TGTGCCAGCGGGGGGTTTAATGAGCAGTACTTC.